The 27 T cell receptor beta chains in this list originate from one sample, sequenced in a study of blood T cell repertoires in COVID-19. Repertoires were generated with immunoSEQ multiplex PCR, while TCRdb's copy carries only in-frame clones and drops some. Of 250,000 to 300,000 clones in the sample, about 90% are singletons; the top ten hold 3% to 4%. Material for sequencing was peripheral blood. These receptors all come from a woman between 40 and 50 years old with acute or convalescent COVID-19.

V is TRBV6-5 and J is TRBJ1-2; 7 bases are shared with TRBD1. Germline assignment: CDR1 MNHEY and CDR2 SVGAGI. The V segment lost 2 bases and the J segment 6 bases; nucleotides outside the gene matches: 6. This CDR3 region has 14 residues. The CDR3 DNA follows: TGTGCCAGCAGTTACGTTACAGGGGCTGATGGCTACACCTTC. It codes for CASSYVTGADGYTF.

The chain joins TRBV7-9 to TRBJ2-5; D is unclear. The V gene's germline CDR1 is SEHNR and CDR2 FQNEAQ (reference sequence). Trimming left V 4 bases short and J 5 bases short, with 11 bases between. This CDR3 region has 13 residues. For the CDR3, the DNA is TGTGCCAGCAGCTATCCACCCGGGGAGACCCAGTACTTC. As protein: CASSYPPGETQYF.

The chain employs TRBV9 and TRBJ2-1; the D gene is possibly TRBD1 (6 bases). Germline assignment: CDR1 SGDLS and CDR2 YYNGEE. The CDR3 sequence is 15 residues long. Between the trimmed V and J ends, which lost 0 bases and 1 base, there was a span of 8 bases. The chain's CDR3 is CASSVGRGSYNEQFF. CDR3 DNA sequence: TGTGCCAGCAGCGTAGGAAGGGGGTCCTACAATGAGCAGTTCTTC.

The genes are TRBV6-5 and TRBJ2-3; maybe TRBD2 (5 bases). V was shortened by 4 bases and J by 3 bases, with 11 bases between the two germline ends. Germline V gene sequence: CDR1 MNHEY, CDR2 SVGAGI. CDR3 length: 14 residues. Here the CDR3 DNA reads TGTGCCAGCAGTTCTCAACGGGGTACAGATACGCAGTATTTT. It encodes CASSSQRGTDTQYF.

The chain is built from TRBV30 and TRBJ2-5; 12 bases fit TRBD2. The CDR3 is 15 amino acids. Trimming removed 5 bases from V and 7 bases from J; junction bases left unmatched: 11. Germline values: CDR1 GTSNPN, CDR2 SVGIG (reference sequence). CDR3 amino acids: CAWWASGGAETTQYF. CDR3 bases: TGTGCCTGGTGGGCTAGCGGGGGGGCAGAGACGACCCAGTACTTC.

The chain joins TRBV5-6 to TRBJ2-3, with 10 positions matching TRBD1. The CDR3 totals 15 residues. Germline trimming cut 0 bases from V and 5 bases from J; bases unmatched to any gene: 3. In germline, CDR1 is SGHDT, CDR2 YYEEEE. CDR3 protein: CASSLGWTGGDTQYF. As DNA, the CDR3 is TGTGCCAGCAGCTTGGGTTGGACAGGGGGAGATACGCAGTATTTT. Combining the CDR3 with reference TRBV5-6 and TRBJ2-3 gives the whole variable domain DAGVTQSPTHLIKTRGQQVTLRCSPKSGHDTVSWYQQALGQGPQFIFQYYEEEERQRGNFPDRFSGHQFPNYSSELNVNALLLGDSALYLCASSLGWTGGDTQYFGPGTRLTVL.

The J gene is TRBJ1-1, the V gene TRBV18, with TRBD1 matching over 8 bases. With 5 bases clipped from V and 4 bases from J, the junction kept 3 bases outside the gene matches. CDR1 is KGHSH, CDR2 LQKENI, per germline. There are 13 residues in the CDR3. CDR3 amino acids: CASSDRGGTEAFF. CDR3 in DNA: TGTGCCAGCTCAGACAGGGGTGGCACTGAAGCTTTCTTT.

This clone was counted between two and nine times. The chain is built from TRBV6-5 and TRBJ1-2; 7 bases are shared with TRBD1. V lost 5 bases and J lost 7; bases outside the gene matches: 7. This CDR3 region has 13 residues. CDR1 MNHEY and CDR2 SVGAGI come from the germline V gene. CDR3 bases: TGTGCCAGCAGTCGCGACAGGGCCAGTGGCTACACCTTC. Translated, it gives CASSRDRASGYTF.

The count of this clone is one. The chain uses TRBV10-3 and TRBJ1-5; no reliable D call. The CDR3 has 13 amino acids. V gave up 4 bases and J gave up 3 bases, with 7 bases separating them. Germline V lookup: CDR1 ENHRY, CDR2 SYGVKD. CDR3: CAISGSTNQPQHF. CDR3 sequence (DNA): TGTGCCATCAGTGGGAGTACCAATCAGCCCCAGCATTTT.

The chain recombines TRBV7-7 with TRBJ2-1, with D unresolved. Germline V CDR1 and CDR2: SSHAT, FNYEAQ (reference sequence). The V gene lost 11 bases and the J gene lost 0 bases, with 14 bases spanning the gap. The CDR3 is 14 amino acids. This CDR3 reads CAHLFANSYNEQFF. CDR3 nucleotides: TGTGCCCACCTCTTTGCTAACTCCTACAATGAGCAGTTCTTC.

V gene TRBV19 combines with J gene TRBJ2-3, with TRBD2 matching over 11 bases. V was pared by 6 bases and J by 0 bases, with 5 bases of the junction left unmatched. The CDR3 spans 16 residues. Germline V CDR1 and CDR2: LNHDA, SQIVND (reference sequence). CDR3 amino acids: CASSFSSGGSTDTQYF. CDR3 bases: TGTGCCAGTAGCTTCTCTAGCGGGGGGAGCACAGATACGCAGTATTTT.

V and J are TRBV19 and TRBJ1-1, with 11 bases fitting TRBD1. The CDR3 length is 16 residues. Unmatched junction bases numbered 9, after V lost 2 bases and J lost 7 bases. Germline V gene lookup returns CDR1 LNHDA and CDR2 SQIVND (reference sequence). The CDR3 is CASSIRTGGYYGEAFF. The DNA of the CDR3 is TGTGCCAGTAGTATAAGGACAGGGGGCTATTATGGTGAAGCTTTCTTT.

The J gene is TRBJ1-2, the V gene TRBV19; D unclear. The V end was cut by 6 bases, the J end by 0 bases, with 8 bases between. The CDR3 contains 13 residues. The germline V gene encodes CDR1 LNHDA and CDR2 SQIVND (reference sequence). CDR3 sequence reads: CASSPGPNYGYTF. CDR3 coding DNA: TGTGCCAGTAGCCCGGGTCCTAACTATGGCTACACCTTC. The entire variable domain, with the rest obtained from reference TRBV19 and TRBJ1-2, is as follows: DGGITQSPKYLFRKEGQNVTLSCEQNLNHDAMYWYRQDPGQGLRLIYYSQIVNDFQKGDIAEGYSVSREKKESFPLTVTSAQKNPTAFYLCASSPGPNYGYTFGSGTRLTVV.

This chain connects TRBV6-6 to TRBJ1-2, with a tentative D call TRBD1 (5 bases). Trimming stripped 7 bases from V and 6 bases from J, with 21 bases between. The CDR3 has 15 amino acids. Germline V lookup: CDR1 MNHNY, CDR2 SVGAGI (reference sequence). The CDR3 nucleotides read TGTGCCAGCACCCAGGGTGGGGAGGGTATAAATGGCTACACCTTC. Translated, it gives CASTQGGEGINGYTF.

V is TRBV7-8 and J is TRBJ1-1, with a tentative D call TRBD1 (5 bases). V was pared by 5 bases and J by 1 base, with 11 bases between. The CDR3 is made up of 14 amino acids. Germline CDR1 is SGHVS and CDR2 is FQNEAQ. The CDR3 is CASSQNTGNTEAFF. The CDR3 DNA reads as TGTGCCAGCAGCCAAAATACAGGGAACACTGAAGCTTTCTTT.

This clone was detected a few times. CDR3 amino acids: CASGDRGYGYTF. DNA of the CDR3: TGTGCCAGTGGGGACAGGGGCTATGGCTACACCTTC. This rearrangement joins TRBV19 to TRBJ1-2, with 10 bases identical to TRBD1. The CDR3 sequence is 12 residues long. Per the germline V gene, CDR1 is LNHDA and CDR2 is SQIVND (reference sequence). V gave up 8 bases and J gave up 4 bases; unmatched junction bases: 1.

CDR3 sequence reads: CSGRDFYNEQFF. The CDR3 nucleotides read TGCAGCGGGCGGGATTTCTACAATGAGCAGTTCTTC. V gene TRBV29-1 combines with J gene TRBJ2-1; weak D call: TRBD2 (6 bases). The CDR3 sequence is 12 residues long. Trimming removed 7 bases from V and 3 bases from J, with 10 bases in between. CDR1 and CDR2 (germline): SQVTM, ANQGSEA.

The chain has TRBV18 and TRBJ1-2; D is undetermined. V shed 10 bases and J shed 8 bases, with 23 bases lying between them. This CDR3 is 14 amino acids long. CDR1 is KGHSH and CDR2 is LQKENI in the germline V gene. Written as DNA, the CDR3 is TGTGCCACCACCCCCTCCGGAGCGCTCCAAGGCTACACCTTC. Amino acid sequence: CATTPSGALQGYTF.

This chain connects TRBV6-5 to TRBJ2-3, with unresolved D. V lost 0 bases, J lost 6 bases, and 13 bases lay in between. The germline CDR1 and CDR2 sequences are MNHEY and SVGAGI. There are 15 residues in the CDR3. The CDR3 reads CASSYSVSGLDTQYF. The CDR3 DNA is TGTGCCAGCAGTTACTCGGTGTCTGGGCTCGATACGCAGTATTTT.

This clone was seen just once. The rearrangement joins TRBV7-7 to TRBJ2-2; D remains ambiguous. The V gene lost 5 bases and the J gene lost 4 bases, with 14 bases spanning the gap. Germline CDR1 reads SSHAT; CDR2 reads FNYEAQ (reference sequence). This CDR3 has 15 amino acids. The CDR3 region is CASSPPPQSTGELFF. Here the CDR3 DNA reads TGTGCCAGCAGCCCCCCCCCACAGAGCACCGGGGAGCTGTTTTTT.

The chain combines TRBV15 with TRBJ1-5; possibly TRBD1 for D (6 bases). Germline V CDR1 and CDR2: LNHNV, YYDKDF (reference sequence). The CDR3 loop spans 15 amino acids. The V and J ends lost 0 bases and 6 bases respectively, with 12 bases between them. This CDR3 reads CATSRDTGQGQPQHF. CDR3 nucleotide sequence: TGTGCCACCAGCAGAGATACAGGGCAGGGTCAGCCCCAGCATTTT. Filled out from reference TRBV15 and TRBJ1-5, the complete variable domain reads DAMVIQNPRYQVTQFGKPVTLSCSQTLNHNVMYWYQQKSSQAPKLLFHYYDKDFNNEADTPDNFQSRRPNTSFCFLDIRSPGLGDTAMYLCATSRDTGQGQPQHFGDGTRLSIL.

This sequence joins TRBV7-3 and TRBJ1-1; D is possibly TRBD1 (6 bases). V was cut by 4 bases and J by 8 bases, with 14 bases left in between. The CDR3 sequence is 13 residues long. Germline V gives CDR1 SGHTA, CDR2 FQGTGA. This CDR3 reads CASSSSGGGEAFF. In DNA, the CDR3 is TGTGCCAGCAGCTCAAGTGGGGGCGGAGAAGCTTTCTTT.

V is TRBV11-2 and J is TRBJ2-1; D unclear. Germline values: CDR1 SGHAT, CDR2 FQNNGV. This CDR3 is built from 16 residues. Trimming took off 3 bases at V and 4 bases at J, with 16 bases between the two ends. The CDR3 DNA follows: TGTGCCAGCAGCTTGGAATTTGGGCCGACATACAATGAGCAGTTCTTC. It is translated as CASSLEFGPTYNEQFF.

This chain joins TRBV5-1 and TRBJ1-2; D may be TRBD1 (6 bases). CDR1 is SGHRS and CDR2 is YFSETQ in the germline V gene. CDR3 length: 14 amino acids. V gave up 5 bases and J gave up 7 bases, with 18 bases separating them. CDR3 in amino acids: CASSLDSALVGYTF. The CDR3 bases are TGCGCCAGCAGTCTGGACAGTGCTCTAGTTGGCTACACCTTC.

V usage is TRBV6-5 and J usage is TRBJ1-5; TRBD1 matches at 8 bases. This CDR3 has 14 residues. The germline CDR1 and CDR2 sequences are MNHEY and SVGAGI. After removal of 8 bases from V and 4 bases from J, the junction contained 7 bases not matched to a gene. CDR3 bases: TGTGCCAGCGAGATTGACAGGGGAAATCAGCCCCAGCATTTT. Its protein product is CASEIDRGNQPQHF.

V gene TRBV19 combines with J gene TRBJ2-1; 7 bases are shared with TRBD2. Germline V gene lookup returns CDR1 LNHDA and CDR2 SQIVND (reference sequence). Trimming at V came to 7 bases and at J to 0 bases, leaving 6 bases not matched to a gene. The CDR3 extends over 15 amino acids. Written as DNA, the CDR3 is TGTGCCAGTACCATAGCGGGCAGCTCCTACAATGAGCAGTTCTTC. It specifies CASTIAGSSYNEQFF.

CDR3 loop: CASSWGTANSEAFF. The CDR3, as DNA: TGTGCCAGCAGTTGGGGGACAGCTAACTCTGAAGCTTTCTTT. This rearrangement joins TRBV6-5 to TRBJ1-1; TRBD1 aligns across 7 bases. The CDR3 spans 14 residues. V lost 4 bases and J lost 6; bases outside the gene matches: 8. Germline CDR1 reads MNHEY; CDR2 reads SVGAGI.